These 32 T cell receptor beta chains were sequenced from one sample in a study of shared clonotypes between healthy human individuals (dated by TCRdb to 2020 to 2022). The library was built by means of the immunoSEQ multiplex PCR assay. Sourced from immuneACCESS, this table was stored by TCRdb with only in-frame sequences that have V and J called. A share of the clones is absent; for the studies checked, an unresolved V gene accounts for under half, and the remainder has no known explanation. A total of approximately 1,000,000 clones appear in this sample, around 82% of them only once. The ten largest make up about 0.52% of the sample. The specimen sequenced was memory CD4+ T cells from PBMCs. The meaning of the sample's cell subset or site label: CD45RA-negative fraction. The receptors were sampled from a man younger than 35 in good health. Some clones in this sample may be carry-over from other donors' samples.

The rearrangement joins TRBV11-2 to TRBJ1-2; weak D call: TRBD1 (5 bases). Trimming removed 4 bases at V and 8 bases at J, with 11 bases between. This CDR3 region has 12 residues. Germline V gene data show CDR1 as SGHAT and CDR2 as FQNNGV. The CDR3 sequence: CASSSGVWGYTF. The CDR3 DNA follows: TGTGCCAGCAGCTCGGGGGTTTGGGGCTACACCTTC.

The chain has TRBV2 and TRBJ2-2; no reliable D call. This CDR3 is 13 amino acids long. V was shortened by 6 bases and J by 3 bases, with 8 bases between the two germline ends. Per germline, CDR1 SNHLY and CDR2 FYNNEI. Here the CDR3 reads CASRWIYTGELFF. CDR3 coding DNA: TGTGCCAGCAGGTGGATTTACACCGGGGAGCTGTTTTTT.

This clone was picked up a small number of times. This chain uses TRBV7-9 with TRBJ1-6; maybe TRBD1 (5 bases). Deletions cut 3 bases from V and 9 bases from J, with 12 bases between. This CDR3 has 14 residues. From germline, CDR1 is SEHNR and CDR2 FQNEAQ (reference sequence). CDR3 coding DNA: TGTGCCAGCAGCTTTATCGGCGGGGGTTCACCCCTCCACTTT. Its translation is CASSFIGGGSPLHF. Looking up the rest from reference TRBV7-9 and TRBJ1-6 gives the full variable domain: DTGVSQNPRHKITKRGQNVTFRCDPISEHNRLYWYRQTLGQGPEFLTYFQNEAQLEKSRLLSDRFSAERPKGSFSTLEIQRTEQGDSAMYLCASSFIGGGSPLHFGNGTRLTVT.

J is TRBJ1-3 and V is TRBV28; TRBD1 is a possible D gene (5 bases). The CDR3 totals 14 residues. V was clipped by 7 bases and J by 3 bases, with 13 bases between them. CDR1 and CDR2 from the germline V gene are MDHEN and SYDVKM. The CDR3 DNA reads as TGTGCCAGCACCTCGCAGGGACTTGGAAACACCATATATTTT. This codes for CASTSQGLGNTIYF.

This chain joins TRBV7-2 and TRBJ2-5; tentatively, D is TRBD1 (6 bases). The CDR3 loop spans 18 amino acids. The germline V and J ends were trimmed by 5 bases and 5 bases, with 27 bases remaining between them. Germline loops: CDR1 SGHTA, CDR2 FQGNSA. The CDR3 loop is CASSHRSITGKDRETQYF. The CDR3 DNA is TGTGCCAGCAGCCACCGATCGATAACAGGGAAAGATCGGGAGACCCAGTACTTC.

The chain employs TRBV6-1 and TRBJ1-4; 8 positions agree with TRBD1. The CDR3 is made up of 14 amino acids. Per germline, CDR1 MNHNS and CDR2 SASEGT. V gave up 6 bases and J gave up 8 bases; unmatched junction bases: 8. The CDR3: CASSRQGNEEKLFF. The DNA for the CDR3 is TGTGCCAGCAGCCGACAGGGGAATGAGGAAAAACTGTTTTTT.

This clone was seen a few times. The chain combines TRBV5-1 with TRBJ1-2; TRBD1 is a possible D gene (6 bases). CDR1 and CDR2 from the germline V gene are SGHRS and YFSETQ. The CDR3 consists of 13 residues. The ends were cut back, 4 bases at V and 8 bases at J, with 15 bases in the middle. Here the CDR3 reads CASSAGVLVGYTF. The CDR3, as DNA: TGCGCCAGCAGCGCAGGGGTTTTAGTGGGCTACACCTTC.

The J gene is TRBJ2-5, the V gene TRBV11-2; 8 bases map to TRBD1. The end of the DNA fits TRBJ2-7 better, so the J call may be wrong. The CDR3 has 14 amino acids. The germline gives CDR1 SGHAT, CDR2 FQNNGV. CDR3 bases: TGTGCCAGCAGCTCCGCCCTGGGACAGGACGAGCAGTACTTC. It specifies CASSSALGQDEQYF.

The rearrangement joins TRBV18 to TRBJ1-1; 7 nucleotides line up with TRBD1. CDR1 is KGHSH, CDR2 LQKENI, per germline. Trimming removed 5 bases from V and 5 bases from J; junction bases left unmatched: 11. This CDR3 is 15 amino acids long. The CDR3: CASSFTGESWTEAFF. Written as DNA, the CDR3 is TGTGCCAGCTCATTTACAGGGGAGTCGTGGACTGAAGCTTTCTTT. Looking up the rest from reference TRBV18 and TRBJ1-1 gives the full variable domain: NAGVMQNPRHLVRRRGQEARLRCSPMKGHSHVYWYRQLPEEGLKFMVYLQKENIIDESGMPKERFSAEFPKEGPSILRIQQVVRGDSAAYFCASSFTGESWTEAFFGQGTRLTVV.

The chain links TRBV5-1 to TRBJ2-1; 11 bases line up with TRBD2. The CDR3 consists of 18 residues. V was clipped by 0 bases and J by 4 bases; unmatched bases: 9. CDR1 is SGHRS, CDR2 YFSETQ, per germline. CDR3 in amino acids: CASSLGTSGRGGYNEQFF. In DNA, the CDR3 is TGCGCCAGCAGCTTGGGAACTAGCGGGAGAGGGGGGTACAATGAGCAGTTCTTC.

The CDR3 DNA is TGTGCCAGCAGCGACAGGGGTTCGGGCAATGAGCAGTTCTTC. Its translation is CASSDRGSGNEQFF. The chain recombines TRBV6-6 with TRBJ2-1; 8 bases match TRBD1. CDR3 length: 14 residues. Germline CDR1 MNHNY, CDR2 SVGAGI (reference sequence). Trimming removed 6 bases from V and 6 bases from J; junction bases left unmatched: 7.

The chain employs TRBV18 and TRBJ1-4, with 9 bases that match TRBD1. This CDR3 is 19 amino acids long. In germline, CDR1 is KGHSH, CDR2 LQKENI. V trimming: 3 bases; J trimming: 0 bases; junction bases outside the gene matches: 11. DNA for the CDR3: TGTGCCAGCTCACCGGCCGGGACAGGGCACGCTGCAACTAATGAAAAACTGTTTTTT. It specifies CASSPAGTGHAATNEKLFF.

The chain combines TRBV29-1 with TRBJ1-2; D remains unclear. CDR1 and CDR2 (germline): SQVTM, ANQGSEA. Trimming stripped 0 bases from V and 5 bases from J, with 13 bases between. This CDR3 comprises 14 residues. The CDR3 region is CSVEDYIKGYGYTF. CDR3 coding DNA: TGCAGCGTTGAAGATTACATAAAAGGTTATGGCTACACCTTC.

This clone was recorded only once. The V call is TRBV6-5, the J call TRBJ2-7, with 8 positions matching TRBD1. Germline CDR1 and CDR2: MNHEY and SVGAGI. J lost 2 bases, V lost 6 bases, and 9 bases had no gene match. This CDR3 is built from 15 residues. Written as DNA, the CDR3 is TGTGCCAGCAGACCCAGGGGGCGACTACCCTACGAGCAGTACTTC. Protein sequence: CASRPRGRLPYEQYF.

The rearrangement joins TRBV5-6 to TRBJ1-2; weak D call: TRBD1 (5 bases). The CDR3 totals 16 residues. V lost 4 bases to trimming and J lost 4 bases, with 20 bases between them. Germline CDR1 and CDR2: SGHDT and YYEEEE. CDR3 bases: TGTGCCAGCAGCCCGGATCGGGGCTTGGGGGGCTATGGCTACACCTTC. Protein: CASSPDRGLGGYGYTF.

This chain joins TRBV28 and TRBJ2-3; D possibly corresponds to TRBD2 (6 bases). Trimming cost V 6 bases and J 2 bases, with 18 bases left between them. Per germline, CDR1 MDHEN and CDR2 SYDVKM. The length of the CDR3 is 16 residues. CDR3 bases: TGTGCCAGCAGAGAAAGGGGTCGCGGGGACACAGATACGCAGTATTTT. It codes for CASRERGRGDTDTQYF.

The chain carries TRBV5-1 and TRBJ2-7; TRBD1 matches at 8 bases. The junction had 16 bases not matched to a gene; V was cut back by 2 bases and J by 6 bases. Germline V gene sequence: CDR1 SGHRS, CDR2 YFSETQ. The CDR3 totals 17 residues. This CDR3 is CASSFSGQGFVVREQYF. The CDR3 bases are TGCGCCAGCAGCTTCTCTGGACAGGGCTTCGTGGTACGCGAGCAGTACTTC.

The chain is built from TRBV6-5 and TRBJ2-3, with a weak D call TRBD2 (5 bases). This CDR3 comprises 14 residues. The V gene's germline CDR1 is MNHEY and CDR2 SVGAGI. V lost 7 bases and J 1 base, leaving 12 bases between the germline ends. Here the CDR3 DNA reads TGTGCCAGCACTGCCCCCGGGGGCACAGATACGCAGTATTTT. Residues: CASTAPGGTDTQYF.

The CDR3 loop is CASSSQGGMSEKLFF. In nucleotides, the CDR3 is TGTGCCAGCAGTTCACAGGGGGGGATGAGTGAAAAACTGTTTTTT. V and J are TRBV6-6 and TRBJ1-4; TRBD1 aligns across 8 bases. Trimming removed 4 bases from V and 7 bases from J; junction bases left unmatched: 8. Germline CDR1 and CDR2: MNHNY and SVGAGI (reference sequence). The CDR3 is made up of 15 amino acids.

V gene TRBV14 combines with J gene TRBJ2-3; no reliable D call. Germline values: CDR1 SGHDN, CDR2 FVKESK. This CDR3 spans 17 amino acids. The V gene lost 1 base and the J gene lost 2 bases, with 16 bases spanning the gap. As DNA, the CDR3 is TGTGCCAGCAGCCAAGGACGTAGGGCAGCGATCACAGATACGCAGTATTTT. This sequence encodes CASSQGRRAAITDTQYF. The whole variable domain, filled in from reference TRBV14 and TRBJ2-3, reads EAGVTQFPSHSVIEKGQTVTLRCDPISGHDNLYWYRRVMGKEIKFLLHFVKESKQDESGMPNNRFLAERTGGTYSTLKVQPAELEDSGVYFCASSQGRRAAITDTQYFGPGTRLTVL.

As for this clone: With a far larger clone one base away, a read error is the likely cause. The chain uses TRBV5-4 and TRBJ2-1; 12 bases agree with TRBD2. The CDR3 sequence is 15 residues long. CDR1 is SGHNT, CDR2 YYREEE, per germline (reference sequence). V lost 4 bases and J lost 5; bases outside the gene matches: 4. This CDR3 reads CASSPGLAGNNEQFF. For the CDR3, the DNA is TGTGCCAGCAGCCCAGGACTAGCGGGAAACAATGAGCAGTTCTTC. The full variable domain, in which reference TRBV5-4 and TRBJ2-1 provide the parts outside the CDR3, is ETGVTQSPTHLIKTRGQQVTLRCSSQSGHNTVSWYQQALGQGPQFIFQYYREEENGRGNFPPRFSGLQFPNYSSELNVNALELDDSALYLCASSPGLAGNNEQFFGPGTRLTVL.

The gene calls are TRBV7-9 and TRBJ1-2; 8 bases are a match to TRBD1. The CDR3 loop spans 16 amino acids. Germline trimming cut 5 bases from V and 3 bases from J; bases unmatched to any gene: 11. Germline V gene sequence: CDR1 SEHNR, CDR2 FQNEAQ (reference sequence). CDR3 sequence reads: CASSVRTGGNDYGYTF. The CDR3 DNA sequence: TGTGCCAGCAGCGTTCGAACAGGGGGAAATGACTATGGCTACACCTTC.

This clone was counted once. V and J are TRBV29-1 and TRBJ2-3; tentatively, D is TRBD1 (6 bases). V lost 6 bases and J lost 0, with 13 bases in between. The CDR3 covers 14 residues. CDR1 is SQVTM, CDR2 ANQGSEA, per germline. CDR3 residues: CSVDQGISTDTQYF. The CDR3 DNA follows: TGCAGCGTAGATCAGGGGATAAGCACAGATACGCAGTATTTT.

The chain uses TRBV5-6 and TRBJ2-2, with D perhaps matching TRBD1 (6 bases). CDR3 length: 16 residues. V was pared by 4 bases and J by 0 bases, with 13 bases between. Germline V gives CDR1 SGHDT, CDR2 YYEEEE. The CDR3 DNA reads TGTGCCAGCAGCCGAGACAGGCTTACGAACACCGGGGAGCTGTTTTTT. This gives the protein CASSRDRLTNTGELFF.

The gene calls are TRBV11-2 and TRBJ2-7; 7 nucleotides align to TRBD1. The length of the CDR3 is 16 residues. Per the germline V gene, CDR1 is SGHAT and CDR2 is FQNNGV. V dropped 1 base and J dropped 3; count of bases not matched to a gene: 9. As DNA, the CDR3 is TGTGCCAGCAGCTTAGCCCCGACAGGGTGGCACTACGAGCAGTACTTC. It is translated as CASSLAPTGWHYEQYF.

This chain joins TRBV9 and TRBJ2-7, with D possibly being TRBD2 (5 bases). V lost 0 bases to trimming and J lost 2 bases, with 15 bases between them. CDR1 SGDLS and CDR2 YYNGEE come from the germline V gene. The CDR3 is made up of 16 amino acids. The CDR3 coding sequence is TGTGCCAGCAGCGTAGGTGGGAGTCCCCGGGCCTACGAGCAGTACTTC. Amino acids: CASSVGGSPRAYEQYF.

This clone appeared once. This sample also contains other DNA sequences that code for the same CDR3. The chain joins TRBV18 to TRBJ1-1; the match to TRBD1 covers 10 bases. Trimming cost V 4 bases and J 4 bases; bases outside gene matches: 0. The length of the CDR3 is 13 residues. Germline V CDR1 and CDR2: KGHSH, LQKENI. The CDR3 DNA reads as TGTGCCAGCTCACGGACAGGGGGCACTGAAGCTTTCTTT. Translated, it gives CASSRTGGTEAFF.

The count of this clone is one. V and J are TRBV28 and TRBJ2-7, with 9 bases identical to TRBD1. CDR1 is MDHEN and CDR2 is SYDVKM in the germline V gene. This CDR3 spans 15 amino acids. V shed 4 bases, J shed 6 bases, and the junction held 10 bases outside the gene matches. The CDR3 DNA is TGTGCCAGCAGTTCTCCGGGACAGGGTGTTGGCGAGCAGTACTTC. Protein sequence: CASSSPGQGVGEQYF.

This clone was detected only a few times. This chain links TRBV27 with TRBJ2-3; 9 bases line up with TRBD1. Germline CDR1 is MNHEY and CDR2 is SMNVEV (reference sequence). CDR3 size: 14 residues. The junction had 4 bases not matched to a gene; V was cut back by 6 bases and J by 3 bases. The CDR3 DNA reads TGTGCCAGCAGCCGGGACAGGGAGACAGATACGCAGTATTTT. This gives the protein CASSRDRETDTQYF.

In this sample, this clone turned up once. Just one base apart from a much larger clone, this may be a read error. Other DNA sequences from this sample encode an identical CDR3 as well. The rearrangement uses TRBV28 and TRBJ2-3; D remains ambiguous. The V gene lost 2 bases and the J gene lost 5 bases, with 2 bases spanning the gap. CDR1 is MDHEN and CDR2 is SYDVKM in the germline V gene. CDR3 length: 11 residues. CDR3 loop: CASSLEDTQYF. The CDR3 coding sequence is TGTGCCAGCAGTTTAGAAGATACGCAGTATTTT.

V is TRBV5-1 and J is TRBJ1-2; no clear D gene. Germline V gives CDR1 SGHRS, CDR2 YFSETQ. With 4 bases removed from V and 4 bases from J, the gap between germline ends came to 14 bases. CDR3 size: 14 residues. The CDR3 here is CASSPADTTYGYTF. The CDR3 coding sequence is TGCGCCAGCAGCCCCGCGGATACTACCTATGGCTACACCTTC.

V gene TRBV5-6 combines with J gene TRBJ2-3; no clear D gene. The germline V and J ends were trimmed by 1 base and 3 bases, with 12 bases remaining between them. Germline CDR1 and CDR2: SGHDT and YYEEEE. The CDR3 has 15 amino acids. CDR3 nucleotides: TGTGCCAGCAGCTTGTTGGCGACCCAGACAGATACGCAGTATTTT. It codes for CASSLLATQTDTQYF.